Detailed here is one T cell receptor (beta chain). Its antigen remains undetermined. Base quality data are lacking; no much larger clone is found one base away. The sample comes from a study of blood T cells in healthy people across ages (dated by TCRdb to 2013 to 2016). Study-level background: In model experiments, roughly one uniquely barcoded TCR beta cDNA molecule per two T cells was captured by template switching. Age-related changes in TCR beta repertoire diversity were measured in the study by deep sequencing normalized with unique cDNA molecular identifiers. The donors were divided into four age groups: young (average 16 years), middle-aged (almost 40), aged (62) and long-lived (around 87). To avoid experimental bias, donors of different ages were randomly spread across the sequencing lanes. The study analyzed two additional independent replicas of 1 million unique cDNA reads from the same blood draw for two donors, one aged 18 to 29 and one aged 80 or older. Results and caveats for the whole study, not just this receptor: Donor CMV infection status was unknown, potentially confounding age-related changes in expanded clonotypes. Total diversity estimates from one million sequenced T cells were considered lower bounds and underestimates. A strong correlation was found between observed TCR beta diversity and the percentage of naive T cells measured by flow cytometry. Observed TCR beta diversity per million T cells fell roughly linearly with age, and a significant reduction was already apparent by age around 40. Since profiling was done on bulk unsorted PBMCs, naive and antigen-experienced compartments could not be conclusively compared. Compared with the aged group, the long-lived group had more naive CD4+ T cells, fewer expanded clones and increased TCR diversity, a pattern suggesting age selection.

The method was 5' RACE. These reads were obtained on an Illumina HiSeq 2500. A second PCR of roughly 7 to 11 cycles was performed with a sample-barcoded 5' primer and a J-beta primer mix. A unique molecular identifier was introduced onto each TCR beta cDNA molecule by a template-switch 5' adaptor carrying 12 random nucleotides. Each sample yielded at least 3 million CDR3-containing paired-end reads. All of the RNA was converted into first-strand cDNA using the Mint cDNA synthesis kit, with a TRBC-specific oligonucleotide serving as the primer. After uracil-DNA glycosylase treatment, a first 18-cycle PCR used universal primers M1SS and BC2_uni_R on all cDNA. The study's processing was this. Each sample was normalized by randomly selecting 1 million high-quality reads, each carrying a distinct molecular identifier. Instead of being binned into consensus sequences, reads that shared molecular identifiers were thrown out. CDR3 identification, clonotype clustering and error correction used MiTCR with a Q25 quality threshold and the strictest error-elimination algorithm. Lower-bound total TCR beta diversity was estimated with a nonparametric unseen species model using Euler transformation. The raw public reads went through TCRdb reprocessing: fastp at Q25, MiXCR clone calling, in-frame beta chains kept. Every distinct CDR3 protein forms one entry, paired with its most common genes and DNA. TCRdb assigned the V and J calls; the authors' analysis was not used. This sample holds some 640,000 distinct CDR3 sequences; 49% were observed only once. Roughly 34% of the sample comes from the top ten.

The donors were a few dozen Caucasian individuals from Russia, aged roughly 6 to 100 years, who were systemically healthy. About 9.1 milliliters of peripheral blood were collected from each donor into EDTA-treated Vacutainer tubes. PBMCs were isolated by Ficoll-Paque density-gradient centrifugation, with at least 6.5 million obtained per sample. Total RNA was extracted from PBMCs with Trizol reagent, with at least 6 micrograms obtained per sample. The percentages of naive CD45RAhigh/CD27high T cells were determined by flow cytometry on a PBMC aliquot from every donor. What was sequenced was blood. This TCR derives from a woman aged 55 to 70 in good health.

The sequenced DNA: TGTGCCAGCAGCCAAGGGAATGGCGATCCGGGAGTTTTGGCGGAGACCCAGTACTTC. It specifies CASSQGNGDPGVLAETQYF. The chain couples TRBV3-1 to TRBJ2-5, with a weak D call of TRBD2 (6 bases match). CDR1 and CDR2, per the germline V gene (reference sequence), are LGHDT and YNNKEL. There are 19 amino acids in the CDR3, from cysteine to phenylalanine inclusive. Left in the record is the CDR3 DNA by itself, 57 bases read in frame from the first base. V is shortened by 1 base, J by 5 bases, and the region joining them spans 26 bases.